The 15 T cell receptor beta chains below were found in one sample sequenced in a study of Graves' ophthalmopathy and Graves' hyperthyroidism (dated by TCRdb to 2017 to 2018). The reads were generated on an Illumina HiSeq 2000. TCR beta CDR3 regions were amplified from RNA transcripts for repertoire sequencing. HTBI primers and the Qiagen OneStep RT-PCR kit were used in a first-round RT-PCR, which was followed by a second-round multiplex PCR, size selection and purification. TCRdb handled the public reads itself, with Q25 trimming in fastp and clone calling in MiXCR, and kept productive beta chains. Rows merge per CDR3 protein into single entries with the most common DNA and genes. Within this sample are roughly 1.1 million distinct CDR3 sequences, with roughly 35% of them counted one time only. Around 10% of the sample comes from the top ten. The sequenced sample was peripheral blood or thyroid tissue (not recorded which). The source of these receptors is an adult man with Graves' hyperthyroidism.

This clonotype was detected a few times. CDR3 DNA sequence: TGCGCCAGCAGCCAAAGCTGGGGGACCCAGTACTTC. Protein: CASSQSWGTQYF. This chain connects TRBV4-3 to TRBJ2-5; D is unresolved. Trimming cost V 2 bases and J 7 bases, with 8 bases left between them. Germline assignment: CDR1 LGHNA and CDR2 YSLEER. CDR3 length: 12 residues.

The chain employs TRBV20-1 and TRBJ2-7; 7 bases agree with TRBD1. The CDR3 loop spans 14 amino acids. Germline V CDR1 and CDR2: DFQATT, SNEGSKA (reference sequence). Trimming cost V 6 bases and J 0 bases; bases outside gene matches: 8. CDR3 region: CSAPDRLSSYEQYF. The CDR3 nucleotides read TGCAGTGCGCCGGACAGGCTAAGCTCCTACGAGCAGTACTTC.

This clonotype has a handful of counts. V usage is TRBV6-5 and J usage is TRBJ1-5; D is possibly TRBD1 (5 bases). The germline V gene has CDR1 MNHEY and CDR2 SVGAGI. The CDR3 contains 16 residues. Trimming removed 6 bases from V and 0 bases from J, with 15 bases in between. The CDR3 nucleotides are TGTGCCAGCAGCCCCCCCAACAGGTTTAGCAATCAGCCCCAGCATTTT. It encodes CASSPPNRFSNQPQHF.

This CDR3 is CASTLSAGGTGELFF. In DNA, the CDR3 is TGTGCCAGCACTCTGTCGGCGGGTGGCACCGGGGAGCTGTTTTTT. J is TRBJ2-2 and V is TRBV6-5; D possibly corresponds to TRBD2 (5 bases). V was clipped by 7 bases and J by 4 bases, with 16 bases between them. The CDR3 sequence is 15 residues long. CDR1 is MNHEY and CDR2 is SVGAGI in the germline V gene.

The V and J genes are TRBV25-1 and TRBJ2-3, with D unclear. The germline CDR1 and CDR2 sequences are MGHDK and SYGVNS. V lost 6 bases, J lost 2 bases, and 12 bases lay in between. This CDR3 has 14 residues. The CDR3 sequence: CASSARSVTDTQYF. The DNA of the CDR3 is TGTGCCAGCAGCGCGAGGTCGGTCACAGATACGCAGTATTTT.

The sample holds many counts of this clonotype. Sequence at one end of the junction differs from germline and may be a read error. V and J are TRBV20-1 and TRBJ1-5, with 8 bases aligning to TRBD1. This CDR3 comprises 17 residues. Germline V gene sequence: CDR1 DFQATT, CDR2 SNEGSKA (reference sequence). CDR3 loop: CSARDRTGRVFSQPQHF. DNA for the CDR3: TGCAGTGCAAGAGACCGGACAGGGAGGGTTTTTAGTCAGCCCCAGCATTTT.

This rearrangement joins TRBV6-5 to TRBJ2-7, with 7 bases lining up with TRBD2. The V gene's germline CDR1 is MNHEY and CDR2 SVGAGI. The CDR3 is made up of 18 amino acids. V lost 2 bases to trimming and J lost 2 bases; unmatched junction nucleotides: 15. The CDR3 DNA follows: TGTGCCAGCAGTTACACGGTCATTGGGGCGGGAGCCGCCTACGAGCAGTACTTC. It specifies CASSYTVIGAGAAYEQYF.

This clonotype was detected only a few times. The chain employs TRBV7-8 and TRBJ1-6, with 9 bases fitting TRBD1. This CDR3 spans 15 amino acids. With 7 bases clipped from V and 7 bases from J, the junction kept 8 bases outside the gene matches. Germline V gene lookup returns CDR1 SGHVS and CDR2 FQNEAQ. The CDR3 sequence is CASKEGQGWNSPLHF. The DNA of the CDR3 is TGTGCCAGCAAAGAGGGACAGGGCTGGAATTCACCCCTCCACTTT.

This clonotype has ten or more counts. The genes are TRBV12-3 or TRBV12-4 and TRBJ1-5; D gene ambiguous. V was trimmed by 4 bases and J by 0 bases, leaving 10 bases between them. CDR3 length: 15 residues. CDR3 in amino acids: CASSYTPDSNQPQHF. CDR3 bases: TGTGCCAGCAGTTATACGCCGGATAGCAATCAGCCCCAGCATTTT.

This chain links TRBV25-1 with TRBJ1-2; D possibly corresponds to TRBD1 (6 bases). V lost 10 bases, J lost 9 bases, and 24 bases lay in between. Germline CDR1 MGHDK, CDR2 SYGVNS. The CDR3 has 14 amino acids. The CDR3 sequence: CATNQAPIQGSYTF. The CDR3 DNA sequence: TGTGCCACCAACCAGGCTCCTATACAGGGCAGCTACACCTTC.

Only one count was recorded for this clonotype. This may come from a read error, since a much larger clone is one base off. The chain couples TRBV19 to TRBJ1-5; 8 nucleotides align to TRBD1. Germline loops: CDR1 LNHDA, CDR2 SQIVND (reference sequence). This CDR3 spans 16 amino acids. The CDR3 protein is CAGSIRQGRRNQPQHF. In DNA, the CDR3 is TGTGCCGGTAGTATACGACAGGGGAGGCGAAATCAGCCCCAGCATTTT.

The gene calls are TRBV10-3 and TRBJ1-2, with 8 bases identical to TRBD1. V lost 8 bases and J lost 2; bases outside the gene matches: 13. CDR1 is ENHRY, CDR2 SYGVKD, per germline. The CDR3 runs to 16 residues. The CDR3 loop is CAISGQGGDTNYGYTF. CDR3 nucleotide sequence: TGTGCCATCTCTGGACAGGGCGGTGATACGAACTATGGCTACACCTTC.

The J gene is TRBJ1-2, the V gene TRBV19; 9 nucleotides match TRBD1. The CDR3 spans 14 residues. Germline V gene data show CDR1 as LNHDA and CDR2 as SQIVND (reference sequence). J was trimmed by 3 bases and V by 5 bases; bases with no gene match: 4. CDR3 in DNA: TGTGCCAGTAGTCCAGGGGACAGGGACTATGGCTACACCTTC. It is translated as CASSPGDRDYGYTF.

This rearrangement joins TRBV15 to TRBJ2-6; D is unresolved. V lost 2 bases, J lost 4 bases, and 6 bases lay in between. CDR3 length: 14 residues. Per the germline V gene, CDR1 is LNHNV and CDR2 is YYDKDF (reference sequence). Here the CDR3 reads CATSRQDGANVLTF. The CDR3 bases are TGTGCCACCAGCAGACAGGACGGGGCCAACGTCCTGACTTTC.

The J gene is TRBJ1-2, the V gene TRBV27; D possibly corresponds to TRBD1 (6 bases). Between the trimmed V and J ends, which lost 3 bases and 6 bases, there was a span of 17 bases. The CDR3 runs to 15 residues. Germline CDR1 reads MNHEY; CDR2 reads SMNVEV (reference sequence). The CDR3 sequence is CASSFAGDKENGYTF. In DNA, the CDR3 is TGTGCCAGCAGTTTCGCAGGGGACAAGGAGAATGGCTACACCTTC.